The 11 T cell receptor beta chains reported below all come from one sample, sequenced in a study of blood T cell repertoires in COVID-19. Here immunoSEQ multiplex PCR was the method, and the copy in TCRdb shows in-frame clones only, minus some. The sample consists of about 160,000 clones, roughly 85% of them appearing once. Sequenced sample: peripheral blood. Every receptor here comes from a human donor with acute or convalescent COVID-19. The donor label of this sample is uncertain.

The chain employs TRBV6-5 and TRBJ1-3, with TRBD1 matching over 11 bases. The CDR3 is 15 residues long. Germline assignment: CDR1 MNHEY and CDR2 SVGAGI. Trimming cost V 6 bases and J 4 bases; bases outside gene matches: 5. DNA of the CDR3: TGTGCCAGCAGCGGACAGGGGGCGTTGGGAAACACCATATATTTT. Protein product: CASSGQGALGNTIYF.

This clone was recorded only once. This chain links TRBV2 with TRBJ1-2, with D maybe TRBD1 (6 bases). Trimming took 3 bases from V and 9 from J, leaving 8 bases between them. This CDR3 is built from 11 residues. Looked up from germline, CDR1 is SNHLY and CDR2 is FYNNEI. The CDR3 spells CASSERDSYTF. In nucleotides, the CDR3 is TGTGCCAGCAGTGAGAGGGACAGCTACACCTTC.

The chain has TRBV7-2 and TRBJ2-1; 10 bases match TRBD2. V shed 3 bases and J 0 bases; nucleotides not matched to a gene: 8. The V gene's germline CDR1 is SGHTA and CDR2 FQGNSA. The CDR3 loop spans 18 amino acids. The CDR3 sequence is CASSFPQRGGGSYNEQFF. DNA of the CDR3: TGTGCCAGCAGCTTCCCTCAGCGGGGGGGCGGCTCCTACAATGAGCAGTTCTTC. The complete variable domain, with remaining parts taken from reference TRBV7-2 and TRBJ2-1, reads GAGVSQSPSNKVTEKGKDVELRCDPISGHTALYWYRQSLGQGLEFLIYFQGNSAPDKSGLPSDRFSAERTGGSVSTLTIQRTQQEDSAVYLCASSFPQRGGGSYNEQFFGPGTRLTVL.

The rearrangement joins TRBV5-1 to TRBJ2-2, with D possibly being TRBD1 (5 bases). Trimming removed 4 bases at V and 0 bases at J, with 10 bases between. The CDR3 loop spans 15 amino acids. The germline V gene encodes CDR1 SGHRS and CDR2 YFSETQ. Written as DNA, the CDR3 is TGCGCCAGCAGCGCCGACAGAACGAACACCGGGGAGCTGTTTTTT. Translation: CASSADRTNTGELFF.

The chain joins TRBV6-5 to TRBJ1-1; 9 bases are shared with TRBD1. The CDR3 is 11 residues long. Trimming cost V 7 bases and J 8 bases; bases outside gene matches: 2. Germline V gives CDR1 MNHEY, CDR2 SVGAGI. CDR3 amino acids: CASTGTGEAFF. DNA for the CDR3: TGTGCCAGCACCGGGACAGGGGAAGCTTTCTTT.

This chain uses TRBV6-5 with TRBJ2-1; 12 positions agree with TRBD2. Germline CDR1 reads MNHEY; CDR2 reads SVGAGI. V gave up 6 bases and J gave up 7 bases; unmatched junction bases: 7. The CDR3 spans 15 residues. The CDR3 protein is CASSRLAGVLNEQFF. CDR3 coding DNA: TGTGCCAGCAGCAGACTAGCGGGGGTTCTTAATGAGCAGTTCTTC.

The V gene is TRBV7-8, the J gene TRBJ1-5; perhaps TRBD1 as D (6 bases). Germline loops: CDR1 SGHVS, CDR2 FQNEAQ. The CDR3 spans 19 residues. Trimming cost V 3 bases and J 0 bases, with 21 bases left between them. In DNA, the CDR3 is TGTGCCAGCAGCTTCAGAGCTTGGGGGCAGGACCCTAGCAATCAGCCCCAGCATTTT. This gives the protein CASSFRAWGQDPSNQPQHF.

The chain is built from TRBV5-4 and TRBJ1-1, with D uncertain. In germline, CDR1 is SGHNT, CDR2 YYREEE (reference sequence). V lost 0 bases, J lost 0 bases, and 15 bases lay in between. CDR3 length: 17 amino acids. The CDR3 reads CASSLDVRERMNTEAFF. For the CDR3, the DNA is TGTGCCAGCAGCTTGGATGTGAGGGAAAGAATGAACACTGAAGCTTTCTTT.

The table lists this clone with a few counts. The J gene is TRBJ2-7, the V gene TRBV28, with 8 bases aligning to TRBD1. The junction had 4 bases not matched to a gene; V was cut back by 0 bases and J by 6 bases. Looked up from germline, CDR1 is MDHEN and CDR2 is SYDVKM. The CDR3 sequence is 14 residues long. CDR3 in amino acids: CASSLWQGAGEQYF. The CDR3 DNA sequence: TGTGCCAGCAGTTTATGGCAGGGGGCGGGCGAGCAGTACTTC.

The J gene is TRBJ1-2, the V gene TRBV27, with 7 bases lining up with TRBD1. Looked up from germline, CDR1 is MNHEY and CDR2 is SMNVEV (reference sequence). The CDR3 consists of 15 residues. Unmatched junction bases numbered 9, after V lost 6 bases and J lost 2 bases. The DNA for the CDR3 is TGTGCCAGCAGGGGTTATTCGACAGGGAACTATGGCTACACCTTC. Its translation is CASRGYSTGNYGYTF.

In its sample, this clone was seen a few times. CDR3 sequence: CASSHFSIYF. CDR3 DNA sequence: TGTGCCAGCAGTCACTTTTCCATCTACTTC. The V gene is TRBV28, the J gene TRBJ2-7, with no clear D. V lost 5 bases, J lost 13 bases, and 12 bases lay in between. The CDR3 spans 10 residues. The germline V gene has CDR1 MDHEN and CDR2 SYDVKM.